The rows below give T cell receptor beta chains drawn from one sample of a study of beta chain features in type 1 diabetes. This table comes from immunoSEQ multiplex PCR, and its TCRdb copy is limited to in-frame clones, with some not included. The sample has more than 150,000 clones, 13% seen once. Sequencing was carried out using central memory CD4+ T cells from blood. The receptor set was obtained from a woman aged 18-29 years in good health. CDR3s include the opening cysteine and the closing phenylalanine or tryptophan. D genes are given only for firm matches. Size values are once, few and many counts, or a class for expanded clones, and some rows have none.

length,D,size,V,J,DNA,CDR3
13,NA,NA,TRBV30,TRBJ1-2,TGTGCCTGGAGTCTCAACTTGTTCTATGGCTACACCTTC,CAWSLNLFYGYTF
14,NA,few,TRBV11-2,TRBJ2-4,TGTGCCAGCAGCCCACAAAGGGGGGGAAACATTCAGTACTTC,CASSPQRGGNIQYF
15,TRBD1,NA,TRBV4-3,TRBJ2-2,TGCGCCAGCAGACGGACAGGGACTAACACCGGGGAGCTGTTTTTT,CASRRTGTNTGELFF
14,TRBD2,few,TRBV6-6,TRBJ2-1,TGTGCCAGCAGACTGGGACTAGACTACAATGAGCAGTTCTTC,CASRLGLDYNEQFF
15,TRBD2,few,TRBV5-1,TRBJ2-7,TGTGCCAGCAGCTTATTGGCTAGCGGGTCCTACGAGCAGTACTTC,CASSLLASGSYEQYF
14,NA,NA,TRBV28,TRBJ2-2,TGTGCCGCCCAGCGGGCAGGGCCAACCGGGGAGCTGTTTTTT,CAAQRAGPTGELFF
16,TRBD1,NA,TRBV27,TRBJ1-1,TGTGCCAGCAGTTCCCCCGGGACAGGGGGTGGGACTGAAGCTTTCTTT,CASSSPGTGGGTEAFF
15,TRBD1,NA,TRBV4-2,TRBJ1-5,TGTGCCAGCAGCCAAGAAGGGACAGGGGATCAGCCCCAGCATTTT,CASSQEGTGDQPQHF
13,NA,NA,TRBV30,TRBJ2-3,TGTGCCTGGAGGACAACTAGCACAGATACGCAGTATTTT,CAWRTTSTDTQYF
14,NA,NA,TRBV5-1,TRBJ2-3,TGCGCCAGCAGCTCCGGACTACACACAGATACGCAGTATTTT,CASSSGLHTDTQYF
17,TRBD2,few,TRBV19,TRBJ2-3,TGTGCCAGTTCGTCTTCTAGCGGGAGGGCCCGTGGAGATACGCAGTATTTT,CASSSSSGRARGDTQYF
16,TRBD2,NA,TRBV7-7,TRBJ2-1,TGTGCCAGCAGCCTGGGACTAGCGGGAGGAGATAATGAGCAGTTCTTC,CASSLGLAGGDNEQFF
13,NA,NA,TRBV18,TRBJ1-1,TGTGCCAGCTCACTACAGGAGAACACTGAAGCTTTCTTT,CASSLQENTEAFF
15,NA,NA,TRBV30,TRBJ1-5,TGTGCCTGGAGTGTAAACCGCAGGGGCAACCAGCCCCAGCATTTT,CAWSVNRRGNQPQHF
13,TRBD1,few,TRBV4-1,TRBJ1-2,TGCGCCAGCAGTCCCACAGGGGGCAGGGGCTACACCTTC,CASSPTGGRGYTF
16,TRBD1,many,TRBV18,TRBJ2-7,TGTGCCAGCTCACCACCTCCCGGGACAGGTTACTACGAGCAGTACTTC,CASSPPPGTGYYEQYF
16,NA,NA,TRBV7-8,TRBJ2-7,TGTGCCAGCAGCCTAGGGGAAACAGGGATTGGTTACGAGCAGTACTTC,CASSLGETGIGYEQYF
17,TRBD2,NA,TRBV30,TRBJ2-7,TGTGCCTGGAGTGTGGGACTAGCGGTGAGGAACTCCTACGAGCAGTACTTC,CAWSVGLAVRNSYEQYF
13,TRBD1,NA,TRBV6-6,TRBJ2-7,TGTGCCAGCAGTTCAGTTACAGGGGGAGAGCAGTACTTC,CASSSVTGGEQYF
15,NA,few,TRBV18,TRBJ1-5,TGTGCCAGCTCACCACCAGGAGGGGTCAATCAGCCCCAGCATTTT,CASSPPGGVNQPQHF
15,TRBD1,few,TRBV6-5,TRBJ1-4,TGTGCCAGCAGTTCGTTGACAGGGGGTCGGAAAAAACTGTTTTTT,CASSSLTGGRKKLFF
13,NA,NA,TRBV7-9,TRBJ1-5,TGTGCCAGCAGCCCAGGGGTCCGGCAGCCCCAGCATTTT,CASSPGVRQPQHF
13,NA,NA,TRBV11-2,TRBJ2-7,TGTGCCAGCAGCTTAGAACTAGTTAACGAGCAGTACTTC,CASSLELVNEQYF
14,TRBD1,few,TRBV7-9,TRBJ1-2,TGTGCCAGCAGCTCCCGCCGACAGGGCGATGGCTACACCTTC,CASSSRRQGDGYTF
11,NA,NA,TRBV7-2,TRBJ2-3,TGTGCCAGCATCCACACAGATACGCAGTATTTT,CASIHTDTQYF
15,NA,few,TRBV7-6,TRBJ2-1,TGTGCCAGCAGTCGTACGGGTGAGGGATCCAATGAGCAGTTCTTC,CASSRTGEGSNEQFF
13,TRBD1,NA,TRBV7-9,TRBJ1-2,TGTGCCAGCAGCCCCGGGACAGGGTCGGGCTACACCTTC,CASSPGTGSGYTF
12,NA,NA,TRBV29-1,TRBJ1-1,TGCAGCGTCGTCAGGGGTCGGACTGAAGCTTTCTTT,CSVVRGRTEAFF
14,TRBD1,NA,TRBV4-3,TRBJ1-5,TGCGCCAGCAGCGTCAGACAGGGGGGTCAGCCCCAGCATTTT,CASSVRQGGQPQHF
13,NA,few,TRBV11-2,TRBJ1-2,TGTGCCAGCAGCGTCGGACAGTTCTTGGGCTACACCTTC,CASSVGQFLGYTF
14,NA,few,TRBV29-1,TRBJ2-2,TGCAGCGCCTCGAGTTATGAAGTAGTCGGGGAGCTGTTTTTT,CSASSYEVVGELFF
13,NA,few,TRBV30,TRBJ1-3,TGTGCCTGGAGTGTATACTCTGGAAACACCATATATTTT,CAWSVYSGNTIYF
16,NA,NA,TRBV15,TRBJ2-5,TGTGCCACCAGCAGAGTAAGGGGGATAGGCGCAGAGACCCAGTACTTC,CATSRVRGIGAETQYF
15,TRBD1,NA,TRBV19,TRBJ2-5,TGTGCCAGTAGTCCGGACAGGGGGCTAGAGGAGACCCAGTACTTC,CASSPDRGLEETQYF
13,TRBD2,few,TRBV9,TRBJ2-1,TGTGCCAGCAGCGTGACTAGCCGGGTTGAGCAGTTCTTC,CASSVTSRVEQFF
11,NA,NA,TRBV30,TRBJ1-2,TGTGCCTGGAGTGTACGAGGAGGGTACACCTTC,CAWSVRGGYTF
18,NA,few,TRBV7-2,TRBJ2-1,TGTGCCAGCAGCCCACGAGCTAATCAGCTTCCGGAGTACAATGAGCAGTTCTTC,CASSPRANQLPEYNEQFF
15,TRBD2,few,TRBV28,TRBJ2-7,TGTGCCAGCAGCGGAATGGGACTAGCGGTCTACGAGCAGTACTTC,CASSGMGLAVYEQYF
16,TRBD2,NA,TRBV29-1,TRBJ2-7,TGCAGCGTCGTCCCCGGGACTAGCAGCTTAACCTACGAGCAGTACTTC,CSVVPGTSSLTYEQYF
13,NA,few,TRBV15,TRBJ1-2,TGTGCCACCAGCCCACTGAGGAACTATGGCTACACCTTC,CATSPLRNYGYTF
14,NA,NA,TRBV7-9,TRBJ1-2,TGTGCCAGCAGCTTAGTATCGTCTAACTATGGCTACACCTTC,CASSLVSSNYGYTF
14,NA,NA,TRBV28,TRBJ2-3,TGTGCCAGCAGTTCCATCCAACTAGGTGGTACGCAGTATTTT,CASSSIQLGGTQYF
16,TRBD2,few,TRBV30,TRBJ2-1,TGTGCCTGGAGTGTACAATCAGCGGGAGCAGGCACTGAGCAGTTCTTC,CAWSVQSAGAGTEQFF
14,NA,NA,TRBV5-1,TRBJ2-7,TGCGCCAGCAGCCCAGAACAGGAATCCTACGAGCAGTACTTC,CASSPEQESYEQYF
15,NA,NA,TRBV14,TRBJ1-2,TGTGCCAGCAGCCATCCCGCAGGACAGACCTATGGCTACACCTTC,CASSHPAGQTYGYTF
14,NA,few,TRBV5-1,TRBJ1-3,TGCGCCAGCAGCTTGGGGACAGCTGGAAACACCATATATTTT,CASSLGTAGNTIYF
11,NA,NA,TRBV20-1,TRBJ2-1,TGCAGTGCTAGAGGAGGAAATGAGCAGTTCTTC,CSARGGNEQFF
15,TRBD2,NA,TRBV4-3,TRBJ2-7,TGCGCCAGCAGCCTTCAGACTAGCGGGAGTTCCGAGCAGTACTTC,CASSLQTSGSSEQYF
15,NA,few,TRBV7-2,TRBJ2-3,TGTGCCAGCAGCCCTGGGGCAGCTAGCACAGATACGCAGTATTTT,CASSPGAASTDTQYF
16,TRBD2,few,TRBV7-9,TRBJ2-7,TGTGCCAGCAGCTTAGATCTAGCGGGAAGTGGCTACGAGCAGTACTTC,CASSLDLAGSGYEQYF
12,NA,few,TRBV30,TRBJ2-7,TGTGCCTGGAGTAACAGAGTACGCGAGCAGTACTTC,CAWSNRVREQYF
12,TRBD1,few,TRBV30,TRBJ1-1,TGTGCCTGGAGTCCTGGACAGGGCGAAGCTTTCTTT,CAWSPGQGEAFF
15,NA,NA,TRBV7-6,TRBJ1-5,TGTGCCAGCAGCTTAGATACAGGGCATAATCAGCCCCAGCATTTT,CASSLDTGHNQPQHF
14,NA,NA,TRBV11-1,TRBJ2-5,TGTGCCAGCAGCCCGAAACTGTCTCAAGAGACCCAGTACTTC,CASSPKLSQETQYF
10,NA,NA,TRBV30,TRBJ1-1,TGTGCCTGGAGTGGGACAAAAGCTTTCTTT,CAWSGTKAFF
13,NA,few,TRBV6-5,TRBJ1-5,TGTGCCAGCAGCCGACAGTACAATCAGCCCCAGCATTTT,CASSRQYNQPQHF
16,TRBD2,NA,TRBV5-1,TRBJ2-3,TGCGCCAGCAGCCCCCCCGCGGGAGGTGGCACAGATACGCAGTATTTT,CASSPPAGGGTDTQYF
16,TRBD1,NA,TRBV5-6,TRBJ2-7,TGTGCCAGCAGCAAAGTGGACAGGGGAACTTCGTACGAGCAGTACTTC,CASSKVDRGTSYEQYF
15,NA,NA,TRBV25-1,TRBJ1-4,TGTGCCAGCAGTGAATATCAGGGTCCCCTAGAAAAACTGTTTTTT,CASSEYQGPLEKLFF